The 17 T cell receptor beta chains below were found in one sample sequenced in a study of blood T cell repertoires in COVID-19. Using immunoSEQ multiplex PCR, the repertoire was profiled, and TCRdb retains in-frame clones only, with some absent. The sample lists roughly 190,000 clones; 80% were seen once. Sequencing was carried out using peripheral blood. The receptors were gathered from a man between 60 and 75 years old with acute or convalescent COVID-19.

This clone showed up just once. The rearrangement joins TRBV4-3 to TRBJ1-4; the match to TRBD1 covers 7 bases. The CDR3 extends over 15 amino acids. Germline V gene lookup returns CDR1 LGHNA and CDR2 YSLEER. V lost 3 bases to trimming and J lost 8 bases; unmatched junction nucleotides: 9. The CDR3 sequence: CASSQSDRVGEKLFF. CDR3 sequence (DNA): TGCGCCAGCAGCCAGAGTGACAGGGTCGGCGAAAAACTGTTTTTT.

This clone was seen more than once but under ten times. The gene calls are TRBV2 and TRBJ2-7, with no clear D. This CDR3 comprises 12 residues. V shed 2 bases and J shed 3 bases, with 5 bases lying between them. Germline CDR1 SNHLY, CDR2 FYNNEI. CDR3 amino acids: CASSELLYEQYF. As DNA, the CDR3 is TGTGCCAGCAGTGAACTCCTCTACGAGCAGTACTTC.

This chain links TRBV2 with TRBJ2-1; 8 nucleotides agree with TRBD2. CDR3 size: 14 residues. Germline-derived CDR1 and CDR2 are SNHLY and FYNNEI. Trimming took 6 bases from V and 7 from J; bases not matched to a gene: 8. The CDR3 region is CASRGTSFINEQFF. The CDR3 DNA follows: TGTGCCAGCAGGGGGACTAGTTTTATTAATGAGCAGTTCTTC. The entire variable domain, with the rest obtained from reference TRBV2 and TRBJ2-1, is as follows: EPEVTQTPSHQVTQMGQEVILRCVPISNHLYFYWYRQILGQKVEFLVSFYNNEISEKSEIFDDQFSVERPDGSNFTLKIRSTKLEDSAMYFCASRGTSFINEQFFGPGTRLTVL.

The rearrangement links TRBV6-2 or TRBV6-3 to TRBJ2-1; 13 bases line up with TRBD2. V lost 6 bases and J lost 3; bases outside the gene matches: 8. The CDR3 spans 17 residues. Germline CDR1 is MNHEY and CDR2 is SVGEGT. CDR3 residues: CASSPKGLAGVYNEQFF. The CDR3 region has the DNA TGTGCCAGCAGCCCCAAAGGACTAGCGGGGGTCTACAATGAGCAGTTCTTC.

The chain carries TRBV27 and TRBJ2-1, with 11 bases lining up with TRBD2. Germline assignment: CDR1 MNHEY and CDR2 SMNVEV (reference sequence). V gave up 5 bases and J gave up 4 bases; unmatched junction bases: 10. The CDR3 consists of 17 residues. CDR3 sequence: CASSPSGLAGAYNEQFF. In DNA form, the CDR3 reads TGTGCCAGCAGTCCTTCCGGACTAGCGGGCGCTTACAATGAGCAGTTCTTC.

The table lists this clone with a few counts. The rearrangement joins TRBV18 to TRBJ2-3; 9 bases agree with TRBD1. Germline CDR1 and CDR2: KGHSH and LQKENI. This CDR3 has 13 amino acids. The junction had 5 bases not matched to a gene; V was cut back by 2 bases and J by 11 bases. Here the CDR3 reads CASSPGTGKGQYF. As DNA, the CDR3 is TGTGCCAGCTCACCAGGGACAGGGAAGGGGCAGTATTTT.

The chain combines TRBV11-3 with TRBJ2-3, with TRBD1 matching 9 bases. The junction had 3 bases not matched to a gene; V was cut back by 3 bases and J by 2 bases. CDR3 size: 15 residues. The germline gives CDR1 SGHNT, CDR2 YENEEA. The CDR3 bases are TGTGCCAGCAGCTTTGGGACAGGGAACACAGATACGCAGTATTTT. Translation: CASSFGTGNTDTQYF.

The chain has TRBV5-1 and TRBJ2-3; D remains unclear. V lost 0 bases to trimming and J lost 0 bases, with 8 bases between them. The CDR3 loop spans 15 amino acids. Germline lookup yields CDR1 SGHRS and CDR2 YFSETQ. CDR3 bases: TGCGCCAGCAGCTTGGGTGGGCCTAGCACAGATACGCAGTATTTT. Protein sequence: CASSLGGPSTDTQYF.

The table lists this clone with a few counts. The rearrangement joins TRBV9 to TRBJ2-2; no definite D call. V lost 0 bases to trimming and J lost 4 bases, with 7 bases between them. Germline CDR1 reads SGDLS; CDR2 reads YYNGEE. This CDR3 has 14 amino acids. The DNA for the CDR3 is TGTGCCAGCAGCGTAGCTACCGGCACCGGGGAGCTGTTTTTT. The encoded protein is CASSVATGTGELFF.

The rearrangement joins TRBV4-1 to TRBJ2-3; no reliable D call. The germline V and J ends were trimmed by 5 bases and 1 base, with 7 bases remaining between them. This CDR3 comprises 13 residues. CDR1 is MGHRA, CDR2 YSYEKL, per germline. DNA for the CDR3: TGCGCCAGCAGCGACTGGCGCACAGATACGCAGTATTTT. Its protein product is CASSDWRTDTQYF.

The chain links TRBV5-6 to TRBJ2-3; 7 bases match TRBD2. The CDR3 is 13 residues long. J was trimmed by 6 bases and V by 6 bases; bases with no gene match: 7. Germline V gives CDR1 SGHDT, CDR2 YYEEEE. CDR3 nucleotides: TGTGCCAGCAACGGGGCGGGAGCGGATACGCAGTATTTT. It is translated as CASNGAGADTQYF.

The rearrangement joins TRBV30 to TRBJ2-3; a weak D match, TRBD2 (5 bases). Per germline, CDR1 GTSNPN and CDR2 SVGIG (reference sequence). The germline V and J ends were trimmed by 3 bases and 5 bases, with 12 bases remaining between them. This CDR3 has 13 residues. The DNA for the CDR3 is TGTGCCTGGAGGGTTGCCGCGGGAGATACGCAGTATTTT. Residues: CAWRVAAGDTQYF.

At least ten counts were recorded for this clone. The rearrangement links TRBV10-3 to TRBJ2-7; 10 bases are a match to TRBD1. Looked up from germline, CDR1 is ENHRY and CDR2 is SYGVKD. After removal of 8 bases from V and 6 bases from J, the junction contained 4 bases not matched to a gene. CDR3 length: 12 amino acids. The DNA for the CDR3 is TGTGCCATCCGGGACAGGGGCACCGAGCAGTACTTC. Translating gives CAIRDRGTEQYF.

The chain employs TRBV5-1 and TRBJ1-6; 7 bases map to TRBD1. V gave up 6 bases and J gave up 10 bases; unmatched junction bases: 7. The V gene's germline CDR1 is SGHRS and CDR2 YFSETQ. This CDR3 comprises 13 residues. The CDR3 here is CASTRQGESPLHF. Written as DNA, the CDR3 is TGCGCCAGCACCAGACAGGGAGAATCACCCCTCCACTTT.

V is TRBV6-5 and J is TRBJ2-2, with D hard to call. The germline gives CDR1 MNHEY, CDR2 SVGAGI. This CDR3 has 14 amino acids. Trimming pared 7 bases from V and 5 bases from J, leaving 14 bases between. The CDR3 protein is CASMFETRTGELFF. The CDR3 nucleotides read TGTGCCAGCATGTTCGAGACTCGGACCGGGGAGCTGTTTTTT.

This clone showed up just a few times. V is TRBV30 and J is TRBJ1-5; 8 nucleotides match TRBD1. V lost 1 base, J lost 2 bases, and 4 bases stayed unmatched. This CDR3 is 15 amino acids long. CDR1 and CDR2 from the germline V gene are GTSNPN and SVGIG (reference sequence). The CDR3 region is CAWSGETGGNQPQHF. CDR3 nucleotides: TGTGCCTGGAGTGGGGAGACAGGGGGCAATCAGCCCCAGCATTTT.

CDR3 nucleotide sequence: TGTGCCAGTAATCCCGGAGGGACAGGGTTTTTAGCTTTCTTT. Translation gives CASNPGGTGFLAFF. The rearrangement uses TRBV19 and TRBJ1-1, with TRBD1 matching over 9 bases. Germline values: CDR1 LNHDA, CDR2 SQIVND (reference sequence). Trimming at V came to 7 bases and at J to 10 bases, leaving 13 bases not matched to a gene. The CDR3 extends over 14 amino acids.